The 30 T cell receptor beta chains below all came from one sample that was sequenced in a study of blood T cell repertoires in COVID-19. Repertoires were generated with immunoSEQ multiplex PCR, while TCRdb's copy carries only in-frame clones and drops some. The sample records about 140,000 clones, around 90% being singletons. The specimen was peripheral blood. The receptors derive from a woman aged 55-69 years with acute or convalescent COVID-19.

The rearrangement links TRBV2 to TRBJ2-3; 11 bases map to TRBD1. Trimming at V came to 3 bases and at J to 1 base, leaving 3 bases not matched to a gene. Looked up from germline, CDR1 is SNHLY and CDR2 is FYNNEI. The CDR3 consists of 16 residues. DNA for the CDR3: TGTGCCAGCAGTGAGTGGACAGGGGGCGGCACAGATACGCAGTATTTT. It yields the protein CASSEWTGGGTDTQYF.

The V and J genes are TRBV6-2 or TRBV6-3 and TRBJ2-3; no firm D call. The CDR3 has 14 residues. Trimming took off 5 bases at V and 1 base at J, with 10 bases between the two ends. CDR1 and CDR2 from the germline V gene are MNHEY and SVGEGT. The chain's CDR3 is CASSPVGGTDTQYF. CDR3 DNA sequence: TGTGCCAGCAGTCCCGTAGGAGGCACAGATACGCAGTATTTT.

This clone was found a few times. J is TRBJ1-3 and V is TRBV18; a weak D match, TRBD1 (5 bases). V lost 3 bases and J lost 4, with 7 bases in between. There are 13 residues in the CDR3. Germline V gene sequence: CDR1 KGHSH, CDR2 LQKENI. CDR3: CASSPAGGNTIYF. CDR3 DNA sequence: TGTGCCAGCTCACCGGCAGGGGGAAACACCATATATTTT. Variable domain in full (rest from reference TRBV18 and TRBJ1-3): NAGVMQNPRHLVRRRGQEARLRCSPMKGHSHVYWYRQLPEEGLKFMVYLQKENIIDESGMPKERFSAEFPKEGPSILRIQQVVRGDSAAYFCASSPAGGNTIYFGEGSWLTVV.

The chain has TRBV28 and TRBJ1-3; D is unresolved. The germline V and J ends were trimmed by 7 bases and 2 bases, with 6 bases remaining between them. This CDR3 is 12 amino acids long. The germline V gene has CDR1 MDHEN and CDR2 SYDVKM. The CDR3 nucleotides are TGTGCCAGCACGAGCCCTGGAAACACCATATATTTT. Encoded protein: CASTSPGNTIYF.

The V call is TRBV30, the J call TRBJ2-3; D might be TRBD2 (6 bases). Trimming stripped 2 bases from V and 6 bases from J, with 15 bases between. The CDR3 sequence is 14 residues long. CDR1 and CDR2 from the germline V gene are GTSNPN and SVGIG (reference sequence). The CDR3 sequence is CAWSSWSGYDTQYF. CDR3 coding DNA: TGTGCCTGGAGTTCGTGGAGCGGGTACGATACGCAGTATTTT.

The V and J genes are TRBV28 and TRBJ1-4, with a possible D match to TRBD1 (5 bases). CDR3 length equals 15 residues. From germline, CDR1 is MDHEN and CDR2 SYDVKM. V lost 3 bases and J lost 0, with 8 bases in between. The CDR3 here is CASSLWGTTNEKLFF. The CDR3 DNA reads TGTGCCAGCAGTTTGTGGGGCACAACTAATGAAAAACTGTTTTTT.

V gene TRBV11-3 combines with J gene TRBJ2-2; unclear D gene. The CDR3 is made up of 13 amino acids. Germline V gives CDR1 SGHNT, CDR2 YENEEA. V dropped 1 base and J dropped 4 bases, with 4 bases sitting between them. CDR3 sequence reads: CASSLVSTGELFF. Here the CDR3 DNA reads TGTGCCAGCAGCTTAGTGAGCACCGGGGAGCTGTTTTTT.

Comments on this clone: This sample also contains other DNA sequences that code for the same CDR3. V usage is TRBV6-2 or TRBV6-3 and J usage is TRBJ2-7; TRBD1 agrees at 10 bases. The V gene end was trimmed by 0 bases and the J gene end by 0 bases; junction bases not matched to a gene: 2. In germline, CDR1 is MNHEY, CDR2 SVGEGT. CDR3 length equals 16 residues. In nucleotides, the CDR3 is TGTGCCAGCAGTTACTCGGGACAGGGGAACTCCTACGAGCAGTACTTC. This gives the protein CASSYSGQGNSYEQYF.

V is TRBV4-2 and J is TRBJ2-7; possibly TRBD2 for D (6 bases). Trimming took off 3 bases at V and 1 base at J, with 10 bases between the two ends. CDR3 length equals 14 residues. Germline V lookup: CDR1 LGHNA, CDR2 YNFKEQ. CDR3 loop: CASSQTSMSYEQYF. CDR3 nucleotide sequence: TGTGCCAGCAGCCAGACTAGTATGTCCTACGAGCAGTACTTC.

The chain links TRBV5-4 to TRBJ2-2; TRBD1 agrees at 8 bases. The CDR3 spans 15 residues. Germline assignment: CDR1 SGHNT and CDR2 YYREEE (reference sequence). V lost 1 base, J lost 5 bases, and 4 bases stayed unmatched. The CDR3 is CASSLRQGATGELFF. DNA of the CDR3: TGTGCCAGCAGCTTGAGGCAGGGGGCGACCGGGGAGCTGTTTTTT.

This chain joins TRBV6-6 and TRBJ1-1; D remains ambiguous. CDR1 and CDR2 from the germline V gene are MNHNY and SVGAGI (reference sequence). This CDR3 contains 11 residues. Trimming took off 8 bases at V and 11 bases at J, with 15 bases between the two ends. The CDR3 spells CASSSQVLAFF. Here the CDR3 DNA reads TGTGCCAGCTCATCACAAGTTTTGGCTTTCTTT.

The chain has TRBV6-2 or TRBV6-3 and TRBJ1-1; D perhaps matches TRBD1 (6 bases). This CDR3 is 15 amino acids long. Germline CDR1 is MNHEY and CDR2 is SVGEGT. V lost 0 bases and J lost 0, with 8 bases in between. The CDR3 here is CASSYSWTVNTEAFF. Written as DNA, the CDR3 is TGTGCCAGCAGTTACTCGTGGACAGTGAACACTGAAGCTTTCTTT.

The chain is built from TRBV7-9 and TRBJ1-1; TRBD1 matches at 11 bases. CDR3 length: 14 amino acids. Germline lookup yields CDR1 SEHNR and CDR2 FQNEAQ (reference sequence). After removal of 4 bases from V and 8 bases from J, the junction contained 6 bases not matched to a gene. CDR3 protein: CASSSRTGGREAFF. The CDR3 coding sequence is TGTGCCAGCAGCTCGCGGACAGGGGGCCGGGAAGCTTTCTTT.

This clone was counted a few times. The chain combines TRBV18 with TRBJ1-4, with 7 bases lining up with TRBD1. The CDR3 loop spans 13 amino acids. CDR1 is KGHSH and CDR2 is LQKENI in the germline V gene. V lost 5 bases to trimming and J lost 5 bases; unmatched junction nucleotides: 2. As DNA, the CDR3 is TGTGCCAGCTCAATGGACAGGAATGAAAAACTGTTTTTT. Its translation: CASSMDRNEKLFF.

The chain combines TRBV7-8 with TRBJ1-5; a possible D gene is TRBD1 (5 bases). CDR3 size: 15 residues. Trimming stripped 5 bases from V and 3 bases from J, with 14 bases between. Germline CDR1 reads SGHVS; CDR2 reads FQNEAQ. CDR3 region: CASSPLGGINQPQHF. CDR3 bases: TGTGCCAGCAGCCCCCTGGGGGGAATCAATCAGCCCCAGCATTTT.

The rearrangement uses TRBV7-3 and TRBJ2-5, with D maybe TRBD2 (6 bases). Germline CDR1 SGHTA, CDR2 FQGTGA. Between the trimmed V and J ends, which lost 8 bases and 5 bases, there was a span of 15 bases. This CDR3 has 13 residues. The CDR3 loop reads CASRAGPGETQYF. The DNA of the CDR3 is TGTGCCAGCCGAGCGGGCCCTGGGGAGACCCAGTACTTC.

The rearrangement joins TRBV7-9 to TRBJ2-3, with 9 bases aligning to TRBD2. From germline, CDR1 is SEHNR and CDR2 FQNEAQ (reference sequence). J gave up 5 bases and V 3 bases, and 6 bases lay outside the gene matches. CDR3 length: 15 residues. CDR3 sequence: CASSFGLAGLDTQYF. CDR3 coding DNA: TGTGCCAGCAGCTTTGGGCTAGCGGGGCTAGATACGCAGTATTTT.

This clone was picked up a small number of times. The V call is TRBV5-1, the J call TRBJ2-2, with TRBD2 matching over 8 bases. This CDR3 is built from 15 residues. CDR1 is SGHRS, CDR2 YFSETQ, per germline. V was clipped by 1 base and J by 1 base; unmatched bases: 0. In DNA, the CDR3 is TGCGCCAGCAGCTTGACTAGCGGGAACACCGGGGAGCTGTTTTTT. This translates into CASSLTSGNTGELFF.

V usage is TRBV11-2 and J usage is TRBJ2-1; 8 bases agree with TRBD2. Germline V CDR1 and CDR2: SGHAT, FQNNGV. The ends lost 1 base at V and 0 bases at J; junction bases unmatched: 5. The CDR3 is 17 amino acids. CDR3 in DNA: TGTGCCAGCAGCTTAGTACTAGCGGCGAGCTCCTACAATGAGCAGTTCTTC. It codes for CASSLVLAASSYNEQFF.

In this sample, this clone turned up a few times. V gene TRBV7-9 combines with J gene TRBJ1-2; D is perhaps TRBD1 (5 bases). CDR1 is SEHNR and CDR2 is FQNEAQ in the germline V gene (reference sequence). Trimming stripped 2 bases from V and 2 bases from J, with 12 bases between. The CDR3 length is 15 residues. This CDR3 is CASSLTGEVNYGYTF. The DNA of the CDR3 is TGTGCCAGCAGCTTAACGGGGGAGGTAAACTATGGCTACACCTTC.

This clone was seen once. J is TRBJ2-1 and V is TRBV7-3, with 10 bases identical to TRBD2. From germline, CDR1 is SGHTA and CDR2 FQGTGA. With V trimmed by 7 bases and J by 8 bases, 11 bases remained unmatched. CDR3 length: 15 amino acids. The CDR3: CASTKGLAGVDEQFF. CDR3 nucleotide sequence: TGTGCCAGCACCAAGGGGCTAGCGGGGGTCGATGAGCAGTTCTTC.

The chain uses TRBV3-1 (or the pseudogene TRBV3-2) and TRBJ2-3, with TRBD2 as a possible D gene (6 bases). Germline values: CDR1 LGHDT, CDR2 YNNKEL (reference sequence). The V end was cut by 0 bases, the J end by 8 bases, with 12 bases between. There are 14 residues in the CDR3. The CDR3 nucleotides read TGTGCCAGCAGCCAAGAAGGATTGGGGGGTACGCAGTATTTT. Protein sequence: CASSQEGLGGTQYF.

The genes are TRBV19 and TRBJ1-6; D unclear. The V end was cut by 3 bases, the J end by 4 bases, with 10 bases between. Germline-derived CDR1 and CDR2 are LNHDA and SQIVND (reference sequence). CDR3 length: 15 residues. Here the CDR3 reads CASSIGGPYNSPLHF. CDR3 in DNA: TGTGCCAGTAGTATCGGAGGACCTTATAATTCACCCCTCCACTTT.

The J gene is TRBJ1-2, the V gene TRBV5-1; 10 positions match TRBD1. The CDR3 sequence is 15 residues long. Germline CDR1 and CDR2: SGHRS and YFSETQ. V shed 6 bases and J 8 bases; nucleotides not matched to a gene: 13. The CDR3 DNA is TGCGCCAGCAAACTAAACACCGGGACAGGGGAAGGCTACACCTTC. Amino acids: CASKLNTGTGEGYTF.

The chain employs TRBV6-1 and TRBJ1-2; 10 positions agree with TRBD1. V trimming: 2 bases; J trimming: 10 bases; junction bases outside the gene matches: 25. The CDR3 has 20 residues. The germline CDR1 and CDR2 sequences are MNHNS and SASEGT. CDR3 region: CASSERRTGGLLTTRFVYTF. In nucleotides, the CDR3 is TGTGCCAGCAGTGAACGGAGGACAGGGGGTCTCCTAACTACCCGTTTCGTCTACACCTTC.

The CDR3 protein is CASSLAGAGGAWGYTF. The CDR3 DNA follows: TGCGCCAGCAGCTTGGCCGGGGCAGGGGGCGCGTGGGGCTACACCTTC. The chain employs TRBV5-1 and TRBJ1-2; the match to TRBD1 covers 8 bases. Germline CDR1 and CDR2: SGHRS and YFSETQ. This CDR3 is 16 amino acids long. Trimming took 0 bases from V and 8 from J; bases not matched to a gene: 12.

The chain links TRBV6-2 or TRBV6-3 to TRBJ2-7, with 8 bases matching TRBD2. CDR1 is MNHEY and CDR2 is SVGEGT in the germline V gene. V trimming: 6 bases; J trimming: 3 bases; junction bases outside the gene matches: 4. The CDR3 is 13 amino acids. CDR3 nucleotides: TGTGCCAGCAGCCGAGCGGGGGTCTACGAGCAGTACTTC. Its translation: CASSRAGVYEQYF.

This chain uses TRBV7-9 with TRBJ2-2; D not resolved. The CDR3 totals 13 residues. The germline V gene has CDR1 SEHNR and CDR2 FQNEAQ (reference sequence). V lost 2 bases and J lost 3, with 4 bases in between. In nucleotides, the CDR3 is TGTGCCAGCAGCTTACAGGACACCGGGGAGCTGTTTTTT. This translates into CASSLQDTGELFF.

CDR3 sequence (DNA): TGTGCCAGCAGCCAGAGTGTGGACAGCTTACTGAACACTGAAGCTTTCTTT. This translates into CASSQSVDSLLNTEAFF. The chain has TRBV14 and TRBJ1-1, with D possibly TRBD1 on 6 matching bases. The CDR3 runs 17 residues. V shed 3 bases and J shed 0 bases, with 17 bases lying between them. Germline V gene data show CDR1 as SGHDN and CDR2 as FVKESK.

CDR3 coding DNA: TGTGCCAGCAGTTACGGCAGAAGGGGTTCGGGTCAGCCCCAGCATTTT. It is translated as CASSYGRRGSGQPQHF. The rearrangement links TRBV6-2 or TRBV6-3 to TRBJ1-5; weak D call: TRBD1 (5 bases). Per germline, CDR1 MNHEY and CDR2 SVGEGT. The CDR3 is 16 residues long. Between the trimmed V and J ends, which lost 2 bases and 6 bases, there was a span of 17 bases.